This T cell receptor (beta chain) was sequenced in a study of T cells in Graves' hyperthyroidism and ophthalmopathy. The CDR3 runs 15 residues. The V and J ends lost 4 bases and 6 bases, in that order; junction bases with no gene match: 11. Looked up from germline, CDR1 is SGHDN and CDR2 is FVKESK. Amplification of TCR beta CDR3 regions used RNA as the template. The TCR CDR3 was amplified in a first-round RT-PCR using the HTBI primer set. Each CDR3 protein gets one entry after TCRdb re-called the multiplex PCR reads with MiXCR. The table records about 590,000 distinct CDR3 sequences, roughly 14% of them present only once.

This receptor was obtained from a woman in her 30s with Graves' hyperthyroidism. Sequencing used blood. The J gene is TRBJ1-2, the V gene TRBV14; 7 positions agree with TRBD1. For the CDR3, the DNA is TGTGCCAGCAGCCTGAGGATGACAGGGTGGAATGGCTACACCTTC. Its protein is CASSLRMTGWNGYTF.